A single sample is the source of the 20 T cell receptor beta chains below, sequenced in a study of tumor-infiltrating lymphocytes in primary liver carcinoma (dated by TCRdb to the late 2010s). TCRdb records Illumina HiSeq 2500 as the sequencer. Using a constant-region primer and ProtoScript II reverse transcriptase, TCRbeta-specific cDNA was reverse-transcribed from 500 ng total RNA. Construction of the TCRbeta libraries relied on three nested rounds of multiplex PCR, following a slightly modified ARM-PCR procedure. Multiplex TRBV1-TRBV30 forward primers and a Cbeta reverse primer were used in the first two PCR rounds, each of which was run for about 10 cycles. The public sequencing data were trimmed at Q25 with fastp and processed into clonotypes with MiXCR by TCRdb, which kept only in-frame beta chains. Records with the same CDR3 protein are collapsed into one entry carrying the most frequent genes and DNA. For this sample the table gives over 250,000 distinct CDR3 sequences, of which about 50% were detected only once. Approximately 15% of the sample is held by the ten biggest clonotypes.

Blood RNA was extracted from unsorted whole blood using TRIzol reagent, and germline DNA was obtained with the DNeasy Blood & Tissue kit. The sequenced sample was peripheral blood. The receptors originated from a woman in her 30s with primary liver carcinoma and hepatitis B virus infection.

This clonotype was found a few times. The rearrangement uses TRBV18 and TRBJ2-5; 7 positions match TRBD2. Germline trimming cut 3 bases from V and 2 bases from J; bases unmatched to any gene: 6. Germline values: CDR1 KGHSH, CDR2 LQKENI. The length of the CDR3 is 15 residues. CDR3 sequence (DNA): TGTGCCAGCTCACCCCCGGCTAGCGGACAAGAGACCCAGTACTTC. Translation gives CASSPPASGQETQYF.

The chain links TRBV6-6 to TRBJ2-1; 15 bases fit TRBD2. The V gene end was trimmed by 9 bases and the J gene end by 0 bases; junction bases not matched to a gene: 6. The CDR3 runs to 17 residues. Germline V CDR1 and CDR2: MNHNY, SVGAGI (reference sequence). The DNA for the CDR3 is TGTGCCAGGAGAGGACTAGCGGGAGGGCCCTCCTACAATGAGCAGTTCTTC. Its translation: CARRGLAGGPSYNEQFF.

This clonotype has a handful of counts. Possible read error: a much larger clone is one base away. Without the conserved terminal phenylalanine or tryptophan, this CDR3 likely stems from a read error. This chain connects TRBV6-5 to TRBJ1-6; 10 positions match TRBD1. There are 15 residues in the CDR3. The V segment lost 3 bases and the J segment 9 bases; nucleotides outside the gene matches: 5. Per the germline V gene, CDR1 is MNHEY and CDR2 is SVGAGI. The CDR3 region has the DNA TGTGCCAGCAGTTATTACCGGGACAGGGGTTCACCCCTCCACTCT. Its translation is CASSYYRDRGSPLHS.

Concerning this clonotype: A much larger clone lies one base from this, so it may be a read error. Here the CDR3 omits its conserved ending phenylalanine or tryptophan, so a read error is the likely source. No DNA is shown, since the ends of the CDR3 on it are uncertain; the CDR3 is the one TCRdb lists. The rearrangement uses TRBV12-3 or TRBV12-4 and TRBJ2-7; the DNA was not compared with TRBD2, the D call given in the table. The CDR3 has 12 amino acids, counting both end residues. CDR3 sequence reads: CASTNPGTRFYL.

In its sample, this clonotype was seen many times. V gene TRBV11-2 combines with J gene TRBJ2-2; possible D gene TRBD2, 5 bases. Germline CDR1 and CDR2: SGHAT and FQNNGV. V shed 3 bases and J shed 8 bases, with 10 bases lying between them. The CDR3 runs 13 residues. Here the CDR3 reads CASSFMREGELFF. CDR3 bases: TGTGCCAGCAGCTTTATGAGGGAGGGGGAGCTGTTTTTT.

Comments on this clonotype: One end of the junction fails to match germline, which may point to a read error. This rearrangement joins TRBV10-1 to TRBJ2-5, with D perhaps assigned TRBD1 or TRBD2 (5 bases each). Germline V gene sequence: CDR1 WNHNN, CDR2 SYGVQD (reference sequence). The CDR3 is made up of 13 amino acids. CDR3 in amino acids: CAPPWDPKDTQYF. The CDR3 nucleotides read TGCGCCCCCCCATGGGACCCTAAAGATACCCAGTACTTC.

This clonotype was picked up a small number of times. This CDR3 fails to terminate in the conserved phenylalanine or tryptophan, so it likely reflects a read error. The chain has TRBV5-5 and TRBJ2-7, with D unclear. CDR1 is SGHKS and CDR2 is YYEKEE in the germline V gene (reference sequence). The CDR3 has 12 amino acids. V was trimmed by 1 base and J by 2 bases, leaving 4 bases between them. This CDR3 is CASSLSAYEQYL. The CDR3 DNA reads as TGTGCCAGCAGCTTGTCTGCCTACGAGCAGTACCTC.

This clonotype was observed at least ten times. The chain joins TRBV12-3 or TRBV12-4 to TRBJ1-3; no definite D call. Deletions cut 3 bases from V and 0 bases from J, with 15 bases between. This CDR3 comprises 17 residues. The CDR3 DNA follows: TGTGCCAGCAGTTTGTCCTTCGACTCCAGCTCTGGAAACACCATATATTTT. Protein: CASSLSFDSSSGNTIYF.

The chain carries TRBV4-3 and TRBJ2-7; D might be TRBD1 (5 bases). Germline V gives CDR1 LGHNA, CDR2 YSLEER. V lost 1 base and J lost 8, with 15 bases in between. This CDR3 has 14 amino acids. The CDR3 reads CASSQGQREYKQYF. For the CDR3, the DNA is TGCGCCAGCAGCCAAGGACAGAGAGAATACAAGCAGTACTTC.

The chain carries TRBV11-1 and TRBJ2-5; 8 positions agree with TRBD1. The CDR3 has 15 amino acids. Germline trimming cut 4 bases from V and 7 bases from J; bases unmatched to any gene: 11. Germline V lookup: CDR1 SGHAT, CDR2 FQDESV (reference sequence). This CDR3 is CASSSSGQEGGTQYF. In DNA, the CDR3 is TGTGCCAGCAGCTCATCGGGACAGGAGGGGGGGACCCAGTACTTC.

This chain connects TRBV6-2 or TRBV6-3 to TRBJ1-4; D may be TRBD1 (6 bases). Per the germline V gene, CDR1 is MNHEY and CDR2 is SVGEGT. The ends were cut back, 4 bases at V and 4 bases at J, with 7 bases in the middle. There are 13 residues in the CDR3. The CDR3 here is CASSLDSNEKLFF. In DNA, the CDR3 is TGTGCCAGCAGTTTGGACAGTAATGAAAAACTGTTTTTT.

About this clonotype itself: A read error may explain this, as a much larger clone is one base away. A read error is likely, as this CDR3 ends without the conserved phenylalanine or tryptophan. The chain uses TRBV5-8 and TRBJ2-1; D unclear. CDR1 SGHTS and CDR2 YDEGEE come from the germline V gene. Trimming took 10 bases from V and 8 from J, leaving 13 bases between them. This CDR3 is built from 11 residues. This CDR3 is CALGRFDEQFL. CDR3 DNA sequence: TGTGCCTTGGGTCGTTTCGATGAGCAGTTCCTC.

This clonotype has a count of ten or more. This rearrangement joins TRBV4-1 to TRBJ2-7, with 11 positions matching TRBD2. CDR3 length equals 15 residues. The trim removed 4 bases at V and 2 bases at J, leaving 4 bases unmatched. Germline V gene sequence: CDR1 MGHRA, CDR2 YSYEKL. Here the CDR3 DNA reads TGCGCCAGCAGCCTTAGCGGGAGGGCCCCCTACGAGCAGTACTTC. This gives the protein CASSLSGRAPYEQYF.

Points on this clonotype: The conserved closing phenylalanine or tryptophan is absent in this CDR3, likely reflecting a read error. The chain links TRBV30 to TRBJ2-1; the match to TRBD2 covers 7 bases. V shed 4 bases and J 13 bases; nucleotides not matched to a gene: 13. The germline CDR1 and CDR2 sequences are GTSNPN and SVGIG (reference sequence). The CDR3 contains 13 residues. The CDR3 region has the DNA TGTGCCTGGATGTTCGGACTAGGGGTGGAACAGTTCCTC. Its translation is CAWMFGLGVEQFL.

As to this clonotype: One base away lies a much larger clone, so this may be a sequencing read error. V and J are TRBV6-6 and TRBJ1-4, with unresolved D. The germline V gene encodes CDR1 MNHNY and CDR2 SVGAGI (reference sequence). The CDR3 has 15 amino acids. CDR3 in amino acids: CASCYSSGGNEKLFF. The CDR3 nucleotides are TGTGCCAGCTGTTACTCCTCGGGCGGGAATGAAAAACTGTTTTTT.

This clonotype was seen once. This likely comes from a read error, as the CDR3 has no conserved phenylalanine or tryptophan at its end. This rearrangement joins TRBV11-2 to TRBJ2-1, with a weak D call TRBD2 (5 bases). Trimming removed 5 bases at V and 5 bases at J, with 13 bases between. From germline, CDR1 is SGHAT and CDR2 FQNNGV. CDR3 length: 14 residues. The CDR3 nucleotides read TGTGCCAGCAGCATCGGGCTAGCCCACAATGAGCAGTTCTCC. This gives the protein CASSIGLAHNEQFS.

This clonotype was found many times. CDR3: CASSYRDAQETQYF. CDR3 bases: TGTGCCAGCAGTTACCGGGACGCACAAGAGACCCAGTACTTC. V and J are TRBV6-2 or TRBV6-3 and TRBJ2-5, with D perhaps given as TRBD1 or TRBD2 (5 bases each). Germline V lookup: CDR1 MNHEY, CDR2 SVGEGT. V was shortened by 2 bases and J by 2 bases, with 9 bases between the two germline ends. The length of the CDR3 is 14 residues.

This rearrangement joins TRBV7-9 to TRBJ2-1; 11 bases are a match to TRBD2. V gave up 7 bases and J gave up 8 bases; unmatched junction bases: 13. The CDR3 spans 16 residues. Germline CDR1 reads SEHNR; CDR2 reads FQNEAQ (reference sequence). The CDR3 sequence is CASNSILAGEEYEQFF. The CDR3 DNA reads as TGTGCCAGCAACTCTATACTAGCGGGAGAAGAGTATGAGCAGTTCTTC.

A remark on this clonotype: One junction end does not reproduce the germline sequence, and a read error may be involved. This chain joins TRBV12-3 or TRBV12-4 and TRBJ2-7; D remains unclear. This CDR3 comprises 11 residues. The CDR3 region is CASSNSYKQYF. In DNA form, the CDR3 reads TGTGCCAGCAGCAACAGCTACAAGCAGTACTTC.

In this sample, this clonotype turned up a few times. The V and J genes are TRBV24-1 and TRBJ2-5; TRBD2 matches at 13 bases. Germline V lookup: CDR1 KGHDR, CDR2 SFDVKD. The junction had 3 bases not matched to a gene; V was cut back by 2 bases and J by 4 bases. The CDR3 sequence is 16 residues long. CDR3 in amino acids: CATSDSRTSGRETQYF. CDR3 bases: TGTGCCACCAGTGATTCGCGGACTAGCGGGAGAGAGACCCAGTACTTC.